This T cell receptor (beta chain) is drawn from a study of control samples from healthy donors and cancer patients. The CDR3 has 16 residues. After removal of 1 base from V and 3 bases from J, the junction contained 7 bases not matched to a gene. Germline V gene lookup returns CDR1 SGHRS and CDR2 YFSETQ. Profiled with immunoSEQ multiplex PCR; TCRdb holds only in-frame clones, not every one. The sample lists about 220,000 clones, 90% to 95% seen once, with less than 1.6% in the top ten. The sequence was collected from a man between 50 and 59 years old in good health. Sequenced input: blood. The chain uses TRBV5-1 and TRBJ1-1; 9 bases match TRBD1. CDR3 coding DNA: TGCGCCAGCAGCTTGCGGTGGGGACAGGGCGACACTGAAGCTTTCTTT. It encodes CASSLRWGQGDTEAFF.